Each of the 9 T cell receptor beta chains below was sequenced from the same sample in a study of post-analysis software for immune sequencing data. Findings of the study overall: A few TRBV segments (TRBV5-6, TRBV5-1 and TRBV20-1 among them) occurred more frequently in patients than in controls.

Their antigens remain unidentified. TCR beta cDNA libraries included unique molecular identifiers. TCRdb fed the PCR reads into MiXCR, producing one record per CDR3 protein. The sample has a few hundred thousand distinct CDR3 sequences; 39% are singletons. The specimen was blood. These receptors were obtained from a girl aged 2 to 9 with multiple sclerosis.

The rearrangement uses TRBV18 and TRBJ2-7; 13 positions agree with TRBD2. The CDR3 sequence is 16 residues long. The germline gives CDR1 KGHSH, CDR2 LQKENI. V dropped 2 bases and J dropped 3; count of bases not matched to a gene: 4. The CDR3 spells CASSPEGLAGYYEQYF. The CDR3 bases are TGTGCCAGCTCACCAGAGGGACTAGCGGGATACTACGAGCAGTACTTC.

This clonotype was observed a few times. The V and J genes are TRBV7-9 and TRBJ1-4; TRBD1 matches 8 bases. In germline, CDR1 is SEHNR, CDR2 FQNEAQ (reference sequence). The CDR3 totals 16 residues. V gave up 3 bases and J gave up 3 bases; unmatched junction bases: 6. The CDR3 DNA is TGTGCCAGCAGCTTCGGACAGGGAGGTGCTAATGAAAAACTGTTTTTT. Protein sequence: CASSFGQGGANEKLFF.

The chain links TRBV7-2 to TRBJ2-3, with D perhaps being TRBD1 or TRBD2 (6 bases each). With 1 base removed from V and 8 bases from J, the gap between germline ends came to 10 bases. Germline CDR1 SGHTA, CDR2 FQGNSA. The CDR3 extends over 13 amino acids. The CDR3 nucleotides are TGTGCCAGCAGCTTAGTAGGGGGAGGTACGCAGTATTTT. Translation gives CASSLVGGGTQYF. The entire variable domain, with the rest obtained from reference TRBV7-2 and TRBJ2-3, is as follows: GAGVSQSPSNKVTEKGKDVELRCDPISGHTALYWYRQSLGQGLEFLIYFQGNSAPDKSGLPSDRFSAERTGGSVSTLTIQRTQQEDSAVYLCASSLVGGGTQYFGPGTRLTVL.

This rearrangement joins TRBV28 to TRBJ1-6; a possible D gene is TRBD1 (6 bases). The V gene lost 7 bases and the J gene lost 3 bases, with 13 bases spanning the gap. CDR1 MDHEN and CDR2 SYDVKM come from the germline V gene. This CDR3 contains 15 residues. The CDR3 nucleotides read TGTGCCAGCACGATCGGGACACTCTATAATTCACCCCTCCACTTT. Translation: CASTIGTLYNSPLHF.

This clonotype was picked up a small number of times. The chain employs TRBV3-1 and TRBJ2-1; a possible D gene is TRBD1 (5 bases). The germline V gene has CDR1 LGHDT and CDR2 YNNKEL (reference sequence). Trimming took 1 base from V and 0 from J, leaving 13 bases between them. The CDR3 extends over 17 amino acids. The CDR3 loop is CASSQGVFDSSYNEQFF. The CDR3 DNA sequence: TGTGCCAGCAGCCAAGGGGTTTTTGACAGCTCCTACAATGAGCAGTTCTTC.

DNA of the CDR3: TGTGCCAGCACAAAGGGTGGGGGGGGCTGGCGCACAGATACGCAGTATTTT. Amino acid sequence: CASTKGGGGWRTDTQYF. V gene TRBV9 combines with J gene TRBJ2-3; D possibly corresponds to TRBD2 (7 bases). The CDR3 extends over 17 amino acids. Deletions cut 6 bases from V and 1 base from J, with 21 bases between. Germline CDR1 reads SGDLS; CDR2 reads YYNGEE.

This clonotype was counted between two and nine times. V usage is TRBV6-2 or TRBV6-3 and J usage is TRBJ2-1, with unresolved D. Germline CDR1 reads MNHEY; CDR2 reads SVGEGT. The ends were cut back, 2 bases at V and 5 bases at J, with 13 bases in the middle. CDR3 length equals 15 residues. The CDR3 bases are TGTGCCAGCAGTTACCGCTTGACCTGGGACAATGAGCAGTTCTTC. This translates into CASSYRLTWDNEQFF.

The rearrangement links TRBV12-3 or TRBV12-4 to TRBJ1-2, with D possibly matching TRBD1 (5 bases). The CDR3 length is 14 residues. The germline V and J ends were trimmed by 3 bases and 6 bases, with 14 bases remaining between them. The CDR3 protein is CASSFFIGGDGYTF. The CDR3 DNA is TGTGCCAGCAGTTTTTTTATAGGAGGGGATGGCTACACCTTC.

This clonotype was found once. The CDR3, as DNA: TGTGCCAGCAGATCCGGGACAGAAAGATACAATGAGCAGTTCTTC. Amino acids: CASRSGTERYNEQFF. The V and J genes are TRBV14 and TRBJ2-1; 7 bases line up with TRBD1. The V segment lost 6 bases and the J segment 4 bases; nucleotides outside the gene matches: 9. The CDR3 covers 15 residues. Germline V gives CDR1 SGHDN, CDR2 FVKESK.